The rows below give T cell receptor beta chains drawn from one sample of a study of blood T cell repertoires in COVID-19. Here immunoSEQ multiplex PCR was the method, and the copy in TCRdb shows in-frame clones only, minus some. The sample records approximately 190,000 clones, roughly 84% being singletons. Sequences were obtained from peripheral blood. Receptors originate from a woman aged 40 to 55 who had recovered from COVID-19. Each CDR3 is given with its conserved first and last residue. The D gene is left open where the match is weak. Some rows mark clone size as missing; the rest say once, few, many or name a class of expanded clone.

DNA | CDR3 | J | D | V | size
TGTGCCTGGAGCAGGGGTCCGGGCACAGATACGCAGTATTTT | CAWSRGPGTDTQYF | TRBJ2-3 | . | TRBV30 | .
TGTGCCACCAGTGACCGCTTCACCAGCGGGAGTTTGCATGAGCAGTTCTTC | CATSDRFTSGSLHEQFF | TRBJ2-1 | TRBD2 | TRBV24-1 | .
TGTGCCAGCAGCTTGTGGGGGGATGAGCAGTTCTTC | CASSLWGDEQFF | TRBJ2-1 | . | TRBV5-8 | once
TGTGCCAGCAGCCAGTTAGAAGAGCAGTTCTTC | CASSQLEEQFF | TRBJ2-1 | . | TRBV7-8 | once
TGTGCCAGCAGCCAAGCCCCGGACAATAACTATGGCTACACCTTC | CASSQAPDNNYGYTF | TRBJ1-2 | . | TRBV3-1/TRBV3-2 | .
TGTGCCAGCAGCTTAGGGGAGGGGACTGAAGCTTTCTTT | CASSLGEGTEAFF | TRBJ1-1 | . | TRBV7-9 | .
TGTGCCGCATCTAGCGGGAGGGTGGGTGAGCAGTTCTTC | CAASSGRVGEQFF | TRBJ2-1 | TRBD2 | TRBV30 | .
TGCGCCAGCAGCTTGGACAGGGGGAATGGCTACACCTTC | CASSLDRGNGYTF | TRBJ1-2 | TRBD1 | TRBV5-1 | .
TGTGCCAGCAGCCAGGATTCGACAGACGATAATGAAAAACTGTTTTTT | CASSQDSTDDNEKLFF | TRBJ1-4 | . | TRBV3-1/TRBV3-2 | .
TGTGCCAGAAGCTTGGGTCGGACAGGGTCTAAGGGGAACTATGGCTACACCTTC | CARSLGRTGSKGNYGYTF | TRBJ1-2 | TRBD1 | TRBV5-3 | .
TGTGCCTGGCTTACGGGGGGTAATTCACCCCTCCACTTT | CAWLTGGNSPLHF | TRBJ1-6 | . | TRBV30 | .
TGCGCCAGCAGCCCAGGACAGGGGGGAAACACCATATATTTT | CASSPGQGGNTIYF | TRBJ1-3 | TRBD1 | TRBV5-1 | .
TGTGCCAGCAGCGCCCCTCGGTGGGGGGGTCTCGAGCAGTACTTC | CASSAPRWGGLEQYF | TRBJ2-7 | TRBD2 | TRBV3-1/TRBV3-2 | .
TGTGCCAGCTCACCAGGGACAGGGGTCACTGAAGCTTTCTTT | CASSPGTGVTEAFF | TRBJ1-1 | TRBD1 | TRBV18 | .
TGTGCCAGTAGTATCCAGGGAACGTTGAACACTGAAGCTTTCTTT | CASSIQGTLNTEAFF | TRBJ1-1 | . | TRBV19 | .
TGTGCCAGTAGAGGACTAGCGGGGGAAAACTACAATGAGCAGTTCTTC | CASRGLAGENYNEQFF | TRBJ2-1 | TRBD2 | TRBV19 | .
TGTGCCAGCAGCCCCCAGGGTAACACCGGGGAGCTGTTTTTT | CASSPQGNTGELFF | TRBJ2-2 | . | TRBV7-2 | once
TGTGCCAGCAGTAGGCCGGGACAGGGAGGGTCCGGCCAGTACTTC | CASSRPGQGGSGQYF | TRBJ2-5 | TRBD1 | TRBV28 | .
TGTGCCAGCAGCTTAGAGGCGGGAGGGGAGAAAGAGACCCAGTACTTC | CASSLEAGGEKETQYF | TRBJ2-5 | TRBD2 | TRBV7-4 | .
TGTGCCAGCAGCTACACCGGGACAGGGGTCGAAAAACTGTTTTTT | CASSYTGTGVEKLFF | TRBJ1-4 | TRBD1 | TRBV7-9 | .
TGTGCCAGCAGTAGGGGAGGTGGCTATGGCTACACCTTC | CASSRGGGYGYTF | TRBJ1-2 | . | TRBV12-3/TRBV12-4 | .
TGTGCCACCAGCAGTACGGACAGTAGTGGCTACACCTTC | CATSSTDSSGYTF | TRBJ1-2 | . | TRBV15 | .
TGTGCCAGCAGTCAGGGGGTAAGCGGCTACACCTTC | CASSQGVSGYTF | TRBJ1-2 | TRBD1 | TRBV12-3/TRBV12-4 | .
TGCGCCAGCAGCCCGGTAACTTCGAGGAACACTGAAGCTTTCTTT | CASSPVTSRNTEAFF | TRBJ1-1 | . | TRBV5-1 | once
TGTGCCAGCAGCTTAGTGGCAGGGGGCACGAATGAGCAGTTCTTC | CASSLVAGGTNEQFF | TRBJ2-1 | TRBD1 | TRBV7-6 | .
TGTGCCAGCAGCGCACCGGGACAGAACTATGGCTACACCTTC | CASSAPGQNYGYTF | TRBJ1-2 | TRBD1 | TRBV7-9 | .
TGTGCCAGCAGTCTGACATGGGACAGGGCTCGGAGCAATCAGCCCCAGCATTTT | CASSLTWDRARSNQPQHF | TRBJ1-5 | TRBD1 | TRBV28 | .